This TCR beta chain was recorded in a study of T-cell reconstitution after alpha-beta-depleted transplantation in children. Unique molecular identifiers were used to barcode this TCRbeta library. A single record per CDR3 protein comes from TCRdb applying MiXCR to the PCR reads. The sample shows around 360,000 distinct CDR3 sequences, approximately 10% of them seen only once. The CDR3 totals 14 residues. The germline V gene encodes CDR1 SGHTA and CDR2 FQGNSA. Trimming pared 0 bases from V and 6 bases from J, leaving 11 bases between. Sequenced material: PBMCs from the stem cell graft donor, taken from the stem cell graft. The rearrangement joins TRBV7-2 to TRBJ1-1; D perhaps matches TRBD1 (5 bases). The receptor's source is a human donor who donated a stem cell graft to a child with acute lymphoblastic leukemia. CDR3 region: CASSLAAGGPEAFF. DNA for the CDR3: TGTGCCAGCAGCTTAGCGGCGGGGGGACCTGAAGCTTTCTTT.